Listed here is a single T cell receptor beta chain. The data were obtained in a study of blood T cell repertoires in COVID-19. Profiling relied on immunoSEQ multiplex PCR, and the TCRdb table lists in-frame clones only, not all of them. The sample lists some 220,000 clones; 80% to 90% were seen once. Germline assignment: CDR1 MNHEY and CDR2 SMNVEV (reference sequence). Trimming at V came to 6 bases and at J to 1 base, leaving 2 bases not matched to a gene. The CDR3 has 13 residues. The sequence came from a woman aged 45-65 years in a cohort exposed to, infected with or recovered from COVID-19 (not recorded which). The V and J genes are TRBV27 and TRBJ1-1, with TRBD1 matching over 7 bases. The sequenced sample consisted of PBMCs or T cells enriched from blood (not recorded which). In DNA, the CDR3 is TGTGCCAGCAGCGGGGACAGGAACACTGAAGCTTTCTTT. The encoded protein is CASSGDRNTEAFF.